This T cell receptor beta chain was recorded in a study of blood T cells in healthy people across ages. This clonotype has just a few counts. For the second PCR, which ran for 7 to 11 cycles, a sample-barcoded 5' primer and a J-beta primer mix were used. In TCRdb, the 5' RACE reads were re-called with MiXCR into one record per CDR3 protein. The sample lists 1.5 million to 2 million distinct CDR3 sequences; roughly 49% were seen once. The ends lost 1 base at V and 3 bases at J; junction bases unmatched: 5. The CDR3 totals 15 residues. Per the germline V gene, CDR1 is DFQATT and CDR2 is SNEGSKA (reference sequence).

This sequence joins TRBV20-1 and TRBJ2-3; 9 bases align to TRBD1. The sequencing input was blood. The TCR comes from a middle-aged woman in good health. The CDR3 is CSARAGQGRTDTQYF. CDR3 bases: TGCAGTGCTAGAGCAGGACAGGGGAGGACAGATACGCAGTATTTT.